The 29 T cell receptor beta chains presented below share a single source sample, sequenced in a study of CD8 T cells in ankylosing spondylitis. MiXCR, run by TCRdb on the 5' RACE reads, gives a single entry per CDR3 protein. The top ten clones hold more than 1.3% of a sample with approximately 45,000 distinct CDR3 sequences, about 10% of them seen once. Sequenced input: blood, either unsorted or a sorted T cell fraction (not recorded which). These receptors originate from a male donor with ankylosing spondylitis or in good health (not recorded which).

This clonotype was seen a few times. V usage is TRBV11-1 and J usage is TRBJ1-2, with 8 bases lining up with TRBD1. V was clipped by 2 bases and J by 3 bases; unmatched bases: 5. There are 15 residues in the CDR3. Germline CDR1 is SGHAT and CDR2 is FQDESV (reference sequence). The CDR3 nucleotides read TGTGCCAGCAGCTTAAGCAGGGGGCAGCACTATGGCTACACCTTC. Its protein product is CASSLSRGQHYGYTF.

In its sample, this clonotype was seen many times. The chain employs TRBV3-1 and TRBJ2-2; TRBD1 aligns across 7 bases. The CDR3 spans 16 residues. Per germline, CDR1 LGHDT and CDR2 YNNKEL (reference sequence). V was clipped by 4 bases and J by 6 bases; unmatched bases: 11. CDR3 bases: TGTGCCAGCAGCCGTCAATGGGGTACAGGGGCCGGGGAGCTGTTTTTT. Protein: CASSRQWGTGAGELFF.

In its sample, this clonotype was seen many times. The chain combines TRBV5-1 with TRBJ2-3; TRBD1 matches at 8 bases. The CDR3 runs to 14 residues. Germline V lookup: CDR1 SGHRS, CDR2 YFSETQ. The ends lost 3 bases at V and 6 bases at J; junction bases unmatched: 6. The CDR3 DNA sequence: TGCGCCAGCAGCTGGACAGGGAGAGGGGATACGCAGTATTTT. Its protein product is CASSWTGRGDTQYF.

This clonotype was seen many times. The V gene is TRBV12-3 or TRBV12-4, the J gene TRBJ2-7, with a tentative D call TRBD1 (6 bases). The CDR3 spans 14 residues. The V gene lost 3 bases and the J gene lost 6 bases, with 15 bases spanning the gap. The CDR3 coding sequence is TGTGCCAGCAGTTTCGGCAGGGGTTCGGGCGAGCAGTACTTC. Its protein is CASSFGRGSGEQYF.

This clonotype was picked up many times. J is TRBJ1-1 and V is TRBV5-1; no clear D gene. CDR3 length equals 15 residues. V was cut by 0 bases and J by 1 base, with 10 bases left in between. Looked up from germline, CDR1 is SGHRS and CDR2 is YFSETQ. In DNA, the CDR3 is TGCGCCAGCAGCTTGGAGTCGCTGGGGAACACTGAAGCTTTCTTT. This translates into CASSLESLGNTEAFF.

This chain connects TRBV7-8 to TRBJ2-1; 7 bases fit TRBD2. Germline V gene lookup returns CDR1 SGHVS and CDR2 FQNEAQ. This CDR3 region has 16 residues. J gave up 4 bases and V 4 bases, and 10 bases lay outside the gene matches. CDR3 region: CASSSQRAGFYNEQFF. CDR3 nucleotides: TGTGCCAGCAGCTCCCAACGAGCGGGGTTTTACAATGAGCAGTTCTTC.

V gene TRBV7-2 combines with J gene TRBJ2-3, with 10 nucleotides matching TRBD2. Germline values: CDR1 SGHTA, CDR2 FQGNSA. The CDR3 spans 17 residues. The V segment lost 2 bases and the J segment 6 bases; nucleotides outside the gene matches: 11. The CDR3 loop is CASSLWVASGGLDTQYF. CDR3 coding DNA: TGTGCCAGCAGCTTATGGGTAGCTAGCGGGGGATTGGATACGCAGTATTTT.

The sample holds a few counts of this clonotype. The rearrangement uses TRBV12-3 or TRBV12-4 and TRBJ2-7; 8 bases match TRBD2. V lost 1 base to trimming and J lost 2 bases; unmatched junction nucleotides: 7. The CDR3 contains 16 residues. The CDR3 nucleotides are TGTGCCAGCAGTTTAGTGAGGAGCGGGGGTACCTACGAGCAGTACTTC. Translating it yields CASSLVRSGGTYEQYF.

This clonotype has ten or more counts. DNA for the CDR3: TGTGCCAGCAGTTTCCCCACTAGCGGCTCCTACAATGAGCAGTTCTTC. This sequence encodes CASSFPTSGSYNEQFF. The chain combines TRBV12-3 or TRBV12-4 with TRBJ2-1, with TRBD2 identical over 8 bases. J was trimmed by 0 bases and V by 3 bases; bases with no gene match: 4. This CDR3 comprises 16 residues.

The sample holds many counts of this clonotype. The chain carries TRBV29-1 and TRBJ2-1; 9 bases are shared with TRBD2. The germline CDR1 and CDR2 sequences are SQVTM and ANQGSEA. The CDR3 is made up of 11 amino acids. Trimming at V came to 6 bases and at J to 10 bases, leaving 4 bases not matched to a gene. The CDR3 protein is CSVRTSDEQFF. CDR3 DNA sequence: TGCAGCGTACGGACTAGCGACGAGCAGTTCTTC.

In this sample, this clonotype turned up many times. The chain joins TRBV28 to TRBJ2-7, with D tentatively TRBD2 (6 bases). Germline CDR1 and CDR2: MDHEN and SYDVKM. The CDR3 runs 14 residues. Deletions cut 2 bases from V and 4 bases from J, with 12 bases between. CDR3 protein: CASSLGDGRYEQYF. The CDR3 region has the DNA TGTGCCAGCAGTTTAGGGGACGGGAGATACGAGCAGTACTTC. Using reference TRBV28 and TRBJ2-7 for the parts outside the CDR3, the full variable domain is DVKVTQSSRYLVKRTGEKVFLECVQDMDHENMFWYRQDPGLGLRLIYFSYDVKMKEKGDIPEGYSVSREKKERFSLILESASTNQTSMYLCASSLGDGRYEQYFGPGTRLTVT.

The sample holds many counts of this clonotype. The chain recombines TRBV28 with TRBJ2-5; TRBD1 is a possible D gene (6 bases). CDR3 length: 14 amino acids. Deletions cut 1 base from V and 3 bases from J, with 9 bases between. Germline V gene data show CDR1 as MDHEN and CDR2 as SYDVKM. This chain's CDR3 is CASSLSGVEETQYF. Written as DNA, the CDR3 is TGTGCCAGCAGTTTATCAGGGGTTGAAGAGACCCAGTACTTC.

This clonotype was recorded at least ten times. V is TRBV29-1 and J is TRBJ2-7; 9 bases align to TRBD1. Per germline, CDR1 SQVTM and CDR2 ANQGSEA. J lost 6 bases, V lost 6 bases, and 9 bases had no gene match. The CDR3 is made up of 13 amino acids. The CDR3, as DNA: TGCAGCGTCGGACAGGGGATCCAGTCCGAGCAGTACTTC. It yields the protein CSVGQGIQSEQYF.

This clonotype came up many times. This chain joins TRBV6-5 and TRBJ1-1, with D unresolved. CDR1 and CDR2 (germline): MNHEY, SVGAGI. V was cut by 4 bases and J by 1 base, with 19 bases left in between. This CDR3 is built from 17 residues. The CDR3 DNA follows: TGTGCCAGCAGTTTCCTGGACGGCCTTCTAGAGAACACTGAAGCTTTCTTT. It codes for CASSFLDGLLENTEAFF.

The chain couples TRBV7-2 to TRBJ2-7, with TRBD2 identical over 16 bases. This CDR3 comprises 17 residues. V was pared by 0 bases and J by 2 bases, with 1 base of the junction left unmatched. Germline assignment: CDR1 SGHTA and CDR2 FQGNSA. For the CDR3, the DNA is TGTGCCAGCAGCTTAGCAGGGACTAGCGGGGGGGCCTACGAGCAGTACTTC. This codes for CASSLAGTSGGAYEQYF.

This clonotype was seen more than once but under ten times. The rearrangement joins TRBV13 to TRBJ2-5; no reliable D call. The CDR3 spans 13 residues. Germline lookup yields CDR1 PRHDT and CDR2 FYEKMQ (reference sequence). The V end was cut by 7 bases, the J end by 4 bases, with 13 bases between. The DNA of the CDR3 is TGTGCCAGCAAGGGCTACTCCCGAGAGACCCAGTACTTC. The encoded protein is CASKGYSRETQYF. Full variable domain (outside the CDR3, taken from reference TRBV13 and TRBJ2-5): AAGVIQSPRHLIKEKRETATLKCYPIPRHDTVYWYQQGPGQDPQFLISFYEKMQSDKGSIPDRFSAQQFSDYHSELNMSSLELGDSALYFCASKGYSRETQYFGPGTRLLVL.

This chain connects TRBV2 to TRBJ1-5; perhaps TRBD1 as D (6 bases). V was trimmed by 3 bases and J by 4 bases, leaving 13 bases between them. The CDR3 consists of 15 residues. Per the germline V gene, CDR1 is SNHLY and CDR2 is FYNNEI. This CDR3 is CASSDWTDKNQPQHF. The CDR3 DNA reads as TGTGCCAGCAGTGATTGGACAGACAAGAATCAGCCCCAGCATTTT.

Note on this clonotype: This may be a read error, as it is one base from a much larger clone. The genes are TRBV7-8 and TRBJ2-1, with D perhaps given as TRBD1 or TRBD2 (6 bases each). Per germline, CDR1 SGHVS and CDR2 FQNEAQ. The CDR3 consists of 15 residues. Trimming took off 0 bases at V and 6 bases at J, with 12 bases between the two ends. CDR3 in amino acids: CASSLALEGGNEQFF. In DNA, the CDR3 is TGTGCCAGCAGCTTAGCTTTGGAGGGGGGCAATGAGCAGTTCTTC. Full variable domain (missing parts from reference TRBV7-8 and TRBJ2-1): GAGVSQSPRYKVAKRGQDVALRCDPISGHVSLFWYQQALGQGPEFLTYFQNEAQLDKSGLPSDRFFAERPEGSVSTLKIQRTQQEDSAVYLCASSLALEGGNEQFFGPGTRLTVL.

This clonotype was seen repeatedly, ten times or more. V gene TRBV12-3 or TRBV12-4 combines with J gene TRBJ2-1; D unclear. CDR3 size: 14 residues. The V end was cut by 8 bases, the J end by 0 bases, with 11 bases between. The CDR3 protein is CASQRRSSYNEQFF. CDR3 DNA sequence: TGTGCCAGCCAAAGACGGAGCTCCTACAATGAGCAGTTCTTC.

At least ten counts were recorded for this clonotype. V and J are TRBV5-1 and TRBJ2-3, with D maybe TRBD1 (6 bases). The germline CDR1 and CDR2 sequences are SGHRS and YFSETQ. V was clipped by 4 bases and J by 3 bases, with 15 bases between them. The CDR3 is made up of 15 amino acids. CDR3 sequence reads: CASSAQGPGTDTQYF. CDR3 in DNA: TGCGCCAGCAGCGCACAGGGCCCGGGAACAGATACGCAGTATTTT.

J is TRBJ1-2 and V is TRBV2; TRBD1 agrees at 9 bases. Per the germline V gene, CDR1 is SNHLY and CDR2 is FYNNEI. CDR3 length: 14 amino acids. The ends lost 6 bases at V and 4 bases at J; junction bases unmatched: 6. The DNA for the CDR3 is TGTGCCAGCAGAGGGACAGGGAGCGGCTATGGCTACACCTTC. It encodes CASRGTGSGYGYTF. Full variable domain (outside the CDR3, taken from reference TRBV2 and TRBJ1-2): EPEVTQTPSHQVTQMGQEVILRCVPISNHLYFYWYRQILGQKVEFLVSFYNNEISEKSEIFDDQFSVERPDGSNFTLKIRSTKLEDSAMYFCASRGTGSGYGYTFGSGTRLTVV.

The table lists this clonotype with many counts. The chain employs TRBV2 and TRBJ2-3; 10 nucleotides line up with TRBD2. This CDR3 comprises 16 residues. CDR1 and CDR2 (germline): SNHLY, FYNNEI. After removal of 6 bases from V and 2 bases from J, the junction contained 8 bases not matched to a gene. CDR3 in DNA: TGTGCCAGCAGCGGGGGACTAGCGAGGAACACAGATACGCAGTATTTT. It yields the protein CASSGGLARNTDTQYF.

Many counts were recorded for this clonotype. The rearrangement links TRBV5-1 to TRBJ1-4; 7 positions agree with TRBD1. The germline V gene encodes CDR1 SGHRS and CDR2 YFSETQ. CDR3 length: 14 amino acids. Trimming removed 4 bases from V and 4 bases from J; junction bases left unmatched: 4. The CDR3 DNA sequence: TGCGCCAGCAGCGAGGGACAGCTTAATGAAAAACTGTTTTTT. Translated: CASSEGQLNEKLFF. Using reference TRBV5-1 and TRBJ1-4 for the parts outside the CDR3, the full variable domain is KAGVTQTPRYLIKTRGQQVTLSCSPISGHRSVSWYQQTPGQGLQFLFEYFSETQRNKGNFPGRFSGRQFSNSRSEMNVSTLELGDSALYLCASSEGQLNEKLFFGSGTQLSVL.

Only a few counts were recorded for this clonotype. The chain carries TRBV6-1 and TRBJ1-1, with TRBD1 identical over 8 bases. The germline V gene has CDR1 MNHNS and CDR2 SASEGT. V lost 8 bases to trimming and J lost 5 bases; unmatched junction nucleotides: 10. This CDR3 comprises 14 residues. Here the CDR3 DNA reads TGTGCCAGCGGACAGGGAGTATCCTGGACTGAAGCTTTCTTT. Its translation is CASGQGVSWTEAFF.

This clonotype was detected many times. V is TRBV20-1 and J is TRBJ2-7; 8 bases are shared with TRBD1. CDR3 size: 16 residues. Germline V gene data show CDR1 as DFQATT and CDR2 as SNEGSKA (reference sequence). The V segment lost 6 bases and the J segment 0 bases; nucleotides outside the gene matches: 13. Here the CDR3 DNA reads TGCAGTGCCGCAGGGGGCGATCAATCTAACTCCTACGAGCAGTACTTC. Translating gives CSAAGGDQSNSYEQYF.

In this sample, this clonotype turned up a few times. The V and J genes are TRBV27 and TRBJ1-6, with D possibly matching TRBD1 (5 bases). The length of the CDR3 is 18 residues. Between the trimmed V and J ends, which lost 4 bases and 7 bases, there was a span of 23 bases. Germline values: CDR1 MNHEY, CDR2 SMNVEV (reference sequence). The CDR3, as DNA: TGTGCCAGCAGTTCATCCCCGCCAGGCAGGGCCCAAAATTCACCCCTCCACTTT. It specifies CASSSSPPGRAQNSPLHF.

This clonotype was counted many times. J is TRBJ1-4 and V is TRBV2; TRBD1 might be the D (6 bases). The CDR3 loop spans 15 amino acids. The V end was cut by 4 bases, the J end by 3 bases, with 12 bases between. Germline V lookup: CDR1 SNHLY, CDR2 FYNNEI. The CDR3 here is CASSARGASNEKLFF. CDR3 coding DNA: TGTGCCAGCAGTGCGAGGGGGGCCTCTAATGAAAAACTGTTTTTT.

The table lists this clonotype with many counts. J is TRBJ2-7 and V is TRBV5-1; perhaps TRBD2 as D (6 bases). Germline lookup yields CDR1 SGHRS and CDR2 YFSETQ. The CDR3 is 15 residues long. Deletions cut 2 bases from V and 4 bases from J, with 16 bases between. The CDR3 DNA is TGCGCCAGCAGCTTTTACGGGGGAACTGAGTACGAGCAGTACTTC. It translates to CASSFYGGTEYEQYF.

This clonotype has a count of ten or more. The CDR3 protein is CASISLPGVTDTQYF. CDR3 sequence (DNA): TGTGCCAGCATTTCCCTACCGGGGGTCACAGATACGCAGTATTTT. The chain carries TRBV2 and TRBJ2-3, with D possibly being TRBD2 (6 bases). This CDR3 comprises 15 residues. Germline-derived CDR1 and CDR2 are SNHLY and FYNNEI. V dropped 7 bases and J dropped 2 bases, with 16 bases sitting between them.